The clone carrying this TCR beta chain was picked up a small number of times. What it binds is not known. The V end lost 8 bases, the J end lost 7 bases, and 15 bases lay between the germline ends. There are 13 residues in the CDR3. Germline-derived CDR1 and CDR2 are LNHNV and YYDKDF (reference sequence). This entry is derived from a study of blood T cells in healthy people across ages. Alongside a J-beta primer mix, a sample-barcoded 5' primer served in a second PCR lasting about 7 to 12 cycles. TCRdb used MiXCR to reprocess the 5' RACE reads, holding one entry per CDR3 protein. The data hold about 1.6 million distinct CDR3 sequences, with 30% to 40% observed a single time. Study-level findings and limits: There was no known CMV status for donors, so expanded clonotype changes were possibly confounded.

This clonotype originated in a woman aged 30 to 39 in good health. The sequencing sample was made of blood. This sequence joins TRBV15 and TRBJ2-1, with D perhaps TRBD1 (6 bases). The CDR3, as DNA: TGTGCCACCGCCCCAGGCAGGGGAAATGAGCAGTTCTTC. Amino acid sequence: CATAPGRGNEQFF.